This T cell receptor (beta chain) originates from a study of shared clonotypes between healthy human individuals (dated by TCRdb to 2020 to 2021). Regarding the study in general: A couple of women and a few men aged 18 to 49 years were included in the cohort. Each donor's leukapheresis produced roughly between about 0.8 and 8.9 billion PBMCs. To estimate repertoire size and how much clonotype sharing occurs between individuals, the study deeply sequenced the blood TCR repertoires of five healthy adults. To increase sequencing depth and limit assay-specific biases, TCR repertoire library preparation and sequencing were carried out by different laboratories using diverse techniques.

About this clone: No antigen is known for it. Base qualities were left out, and no much larger clone turns up one base away.

Using the deep immunoSEQ assay, multiplex PCR amplified TCR CDR3 regions from genomic DNA. For each cell subset, the extracted genomic DNA was distributed evenly across all wells of several immunoSEQ 96-well plates, and each plate served as one replicate. Each replicate PCR for unsorted PBMC received about 310 ng genomic DNA, equal to 30,000 to 35,000 T cell genomes. Unsorted PBMC genomic DNA was sequenced across ten immunoSEQ deep assay plates. Purified libraries were measured with a Qubit 3.0 fluorometer, size-checked on a Bioanalyzer 2100, and measured again with the KAPA Library Quantification kit. Each immunoSEQ 96-well plate was sequenced on its own single-read 150-cycle Illumina NextSeq 550 flow cell. Per the authors' processing: Because the immunoSEQ output held only junctional sequences and lacked quality scores, the filtering could not match the filtering applied to full-length reads. Sequences were annotated with PyIR, a Python wrapper for IgBLAST v1.9, using IMGT germline references to assign V/J genes and CDR3. Any read was removed if the V/J assignment was weak (E-value above 1e-6), the CDR3 was missing, or the read contained stop codons, out-of-frame junctions, or ambiguous translated residues. V3J clonotypes were defined as sequences sharing the same inferred V gene, J gene, and CDR3 amino acid sequence. The percentage overlap between two repertoires was calculated by dividing the number of shared unique clonotypes by the size of the smaller repertoire. Repertoire richness was assessed with RTK rarefaction, the Chao1 estimator, and Recon v2.1 estimates of unobserved clonotypes. TCRdb provides this immuneACCESS table in a form limited to in-frame rearrangements. Some clones are lacking; in checked studies, under half of them reflect an unresolved V gene, and why the rest are absent is not known. That table gives V, J and clone size, and the DNA gave D and trimming. The sample table shows fewer than 500,000 clones, and nearly 80% are seen once. The top ten hold about 12% of the sample.

The CDR3 sequence holds 16 residues, the cysteine and phenylalanine included. Only the CDR3 DNA is retained, 48 bases long and in frame from the first base. The germline V gene sets CDR1 to MNHEY and CDR2 to SVGAGI. V is pruned by 4 bases and J by 8 bases, leaving 7 bases of the junction without a gene match. What the work shows at the level of the full study, not this receptor alone: Sampling was restricted to blood, and TCR repertoires in tissue are likely to differ from TCR repertoires in blood. The small number of donors limited the genetic and exposure-history diversity represented. Pairwise subsampling led to the expectation that sequencing depth would affect the degree of clonotype sharing among donors.

The donors were healthy, HIV-negative adults with no recently reported acute infections or vaccinations. Every donor was a Caucasian adult residing in Nashville, Tennessee, USA. For unsorted samples, 96 million or so PBMCs were counted, and genomic DNA was extracted using the QIAamp DNA Blood Mini kit. Blood was obtained by leukapheresis, after which PBMCs were separated by Ficoll-Histopaque density gradient centrifugation and cryopreserved in liquid nitrogen vapor phase. The source material was PBMCs. The TCR comes from a woman in her thirties or forties in good health. Some clones in this sample may be carry-over from other donors' samples. The rearrangement combines TRBV6-5 with TRBJ2-1, with 14 bases in between that match TRBD2. The CDR3 protein sequence reads: CASSSRLAGGRDEQFF. The nucleotides read TGTGCCAGCAGTTCCAGACTAGCGGGAGGGCGCGATGAGCAGTTCTTC.